Each of the 30 T cell receptor beta chains below was sequenced from the same sample in a study of ipilimumab plus nivolumab after autologous stem cell transplantation. Sequencing used immunoSEQ multiplex PCR; TCRdb keeps in-frame clones, though not all of them. The profile covers fewer than 95,000 clones, with 75% to 85% appearing a single time and 2.2% taken by the ten largest. Sequences were derived from PBMCs, sampled in a trial of ipilimumab plus nivolumab as post-transplant consolidation. The receptors were gathered from a male donor with diffuse large B-cell lymphoma.

This chain uses TRBV16 with TRBJ1-2, with 9 bases that match TRBD1. Per the germline V gene, CDR1 is KGHSY and CDR2 is FQNENV. Unmatched junction bases numbered 14, after V lost 1 base and J lost 8 bases. The CDR3 length is 17 residues. The CDR3 here is CASSQYGAQDRGYGYTF. CDR3 sequence (DNA): TGTGCCAGCAGCCAATATGGGGCCCAGGACAGGGGATACGGCTACACCTTC. Full variable domain (outside the CDR3, taken from reference TRBV16 and TRBJ1-2): GEEVAQTPKHLVRGEGQKAKLYCAPIKGHSYVFWYQQVLKNEFKFLISFQNENVFDETGMPKERFSAKCLPNSPCSLEIQATKLEDSAVYFCASSQYGAQDRGYGYTFGSGTRLTVV.

The gene calls are TRBV12-5 and TRBJ2-3; 7 bases fit TRBD1. Trimming at V came to 1 base and at J to 5 bases, leaving 3 bases not matched to a gene. The CDR3 totals 14 residues. CDR1 and CDR2 (germline): LGHNT, FRNRAP. CDR3 loop: CASGLAAGGDTQYF. The CDR3 region has the DNA TGTGCTAGTGGTTTGGCCGCAGGGGGAGATACGCAGTATTTT.

The chain is built from TRBV9 and TRBJ2-3; 9 nucleotides line up with TRBD2. The germline CDR1 and CDR2 sequences are SGDLS and YYNGEE. The V and J ends lost 0 bases and 6 bases, in that order; junction bases with no gene match: 2. This CDR3 comprises 14 residues. CDR3 loop: CASSVGSGGDTQYF. The CDR3 nucleotides are TGTGCCAGCAGCGTAGGGAGCGGGGGGGATACGCAGTATTTT.

The chain is built from TRBV5-1 and TRBJ2-3; TRBD1 or TRBD2 may be the D gene (5 bases each). Germline V gives CDR1 SGHRS, CDR2 YFSETQ. This CDR3 has 15 residues. V shed 0 bases and J shed 6 bases, with 14 bases lying between them. The CDR3: CASSLGGVVSDTQYF. CDR3 in DNA: TGCGCCAGCAGCTTGGGAGGGGTTGTGAGTGATACGCAGTATTTT. The complete variable domain, with remaining parts taken from reference TRBV5-1 and TRBJ2-3, reads KAGVTQTPRYLIKTRGQQVTLSCSPISGHRSVSWYQQTPGQGLQFLFEYFSETQRNKGNFPGRFSGRQFSNSRSEMNVSTLELGDSALYLCASSLGGVVSDTQYFGPGTRLTVL.

This sequence joins TRBV11-2 and TRBJ2-3; 13 bases agree with TRBD2. This CDR3 is built from 19 residues. The trim removed 2 bases at V and 6 bases at J, leaving 14 bases unmatched. Germline V gene lookup returns CDR1 SGHAT and CDR2 FQNNGV. The CDR3 DNA reads as TGTGCCAGCAGCTTATTTACGGGGACTAGCGGGGACCAGCGGGATACGCAGTATTTT. Protein sequence: CASSLFTGTSGDQRDTQYF.

J is TRBJ1-6 and V is TRBV7-9; 7 bases match TRBD1. The germline V gene has CDR1 SEHNR and CDR2 FQNEAQ (reference sequence). The CDR3 has 14 amino acids. Trimming took 1 base from V and 7 from J; bases not matched to a gene: 1. This CDR3 reads CASSLVRGNSPLHF. CDR3 nucleotide sequence: TGTGCCAGCAGCTTAGTCAGGGGGAATTCACCCCTCCACTTT.

CDR3 nucleotide sequence: TGTGCCAGCAGCTTAGGTTTTAGGAGGCCCCAGCATTTT. This sequence encodes CASSLGFRRPQHF. The V gene is TRBV11-2, the J gene TRBJ1-5, with D unresolved. Germline assignment: CDR1 SGHAT and CDR2 FQNNGV. With 1 base removed from V and 9 bases from J, the gap between germline ends came to 10 bases. The CDR3 is 13 amino acids.

V is TRBV7-2 and J is TRBJ1-2, with D uncertain. Germline CDR1 SGHTA, CDR2 FQGNSA. V was trimmed by 1 base and J by 0 bases, leaving 15 bases between them. This CDR3 region has 17 residues. CDR3 amino acids: CASSLGLGGRANYGYTF. The CDR3 DNA follows: TGTGCCAGCAGCTTAGGTTTAGGAGGTAGGGCTAACTATGGCTACACCTTC.

This sequence joins TRBV5-1 and TRBJ1-3; no clear D gene. Germline CDR1 SGHRS, CDR2 YFSETQ. This CDR3 contains 15 residues. The V end was cut by 0 bases, the J end by 2 bases, with 9 bases between. CDR3 residues: CASSLEYRAGNTIYF. CDR3 DNA sequence: TGCGCCAGCAGCTTGGAGTACAGAGCTGGAAACACCATATATTTT. The variable domain in full, completed from reference TRBV5-1 and TRBJ1-3, reads KAGVTQTPRYLIKTRGQQVTLSCSPISGHRSVSWYQQTPGQGLQFLFEYFSETQRNKGNFPGRFSGRQFSNSRSEMNVSTLELGDSALYLCASSLEYRAGNTIYFGEGSWLTVV.

The chain joins TRBV12-5 to TRBJ1-2; 7 nucleotides align to TRBD1. With 2 bases clipped from V and 6 bases from J, the junction kept 9 bases outside the gene matches. The CDR3 is 15 amino acids. The germline V gene has CDR1 LGHNT and CDR2 FRNRAP. CDR3: CASGLTSTGIDGYTF. DNA of the CDR3: TGTGCTAGTGGTTTGACCTCGACAGGGATTGATGGCTACACCTTC.

V and J are TRBV15 and TRBJ1-2, with a tentative D call TRBD1 (5 bases). V was trimmed by 0 bases and J by 0 bases, leaving 14 bases between them. The germline V gene encodes CDR1 LNHNV and CDR2 YYDKDF (reference sequence). The CDR3 is made up of 17 amino acids. The CDR3 DNA sequence: TGTGCCACCAGCAGAGATAAGGGGATCGGAGCTAACTATGGCTACACCTTC. Translation: CATSRDKGIGANYGYTF.

J is TRBJ2-6 and V is TRBV4-1; unclear D gene. CDR1 and CDR2 from the germline V gene are MGHRA and YSYEKL. The V gene lost 1 base and the J gene lost 1 base, with 8 bases spanning the gap. This CDR3 spans 16 amino acids. CDR3 in amino acids: CASSQVTVSGANVLTF. The CDR3 DNA sequence: TGCGCCAGCAGCCAAGTGACCGTATCTGGGGCCAACGTCCTGACTTTC.

This chain connects TRBV11-3 to TRBJ2-3; D is ambiguous. The CDR3 runs 17 residues. V gave up 0 bases and J gave up 3 bases, with 16 bases separating them. Germline V CDR1 and CDR2: SGHNT, YENEEA. The CDR3: CASSLDSTRWGTDTQYF. In DNA form, the CDR3 reads TGTGCCAGCAGCTTAGATTCCACCAGATGGGGAACAGATACGCAGTATTTT.

A few counts support this clone. This sample also contains other DNA sequences that code for the same CDR3. The chain carries TRBV5-4 and TRBJ2-5; D is ambiguous. Between the trimmed V and J ends, which lost 0 bases and 5 bases, there was a span of 8 bases. The CDR3 length is 13 residues. The V gene's germline CDR1 is SGHNT and CDR2 YYREEE (reference sequence). CDR3 nucleotide sequence: TGTGCCAGCAGCTTGGAGGGCCGGGAGACCCAGTACTTC. This gives the protein CASSLEGRETQYF.

The chain employs TRBV11-2 and TRBJ2-7; D gene ambiguous. The V gene lost 0 bases and the J gene lost 1 base, with 7 bases spanning the gap. The CDR3 contains 14 residues. Germline CDR1 reads SGHAT; CDR2 reads FQNNGV. The CDR3 nucleotides read TGTGCCAGCAGCTTAGATCGCTCGTCCTACGAGCAGTACTTC. This sequence encodes CASSLDRSSYEQYF.

This rearrangement joins TRBV6-1 to TRBJ2-6, with D possibly TRBD1 on 5 matching bases. Trimming took off 7 bases at V and 2 bases at J, with 12 bases between the two ends. Germline lookup yields CDR1 MNHNS and CDR2 SASEGT. CDR3 size: 15 residues. The CDR3, as DNA: TGTGCCAGCACCGATTCGACAGCTGGGGCCAACGTCCTGACTTTC. The encoded protein is CASTDSTAGANVLTF.

This clone was observed a few times. V is TRBV11-2 and J is TRBJ1-1; tentatively, D is TRBD1 (5 bases). This CDR3 comprises 14 residues. Trimming took 4 bases from V and 5 from J, leaving 14 bases between them. Germline CDR1 reads SGHAT; CDR2 reads FQNNGV. The CDR3 region has the DNA TGTGCCAGCAGCTCCCGGTATGGGGGGACTGAAGCTTTCTTT. Its protein product is CASSSRYGGTEAFF.

This chain joins TRBV4-3 and TRBJ1-1, with no clear D. The V end was cut by 2 bases, the J end by 1 base, with 11 bases between. The germline V gene has CDR1 LGHNA and CDR2 YSLEER. The CDR3 runs to 15 residues. The CDR3 DNA reads TGCGCCAGCAGCCAATCGAACATAAAGAACACTGAAGCTTTCTTT. Translating it yields CASSQSNIKNTEAFF.

This clone came up once. The genes are TRBV11-3 and TRBJ2-1; 7 bases align to TRBD2. J lost 5 bases, V lost 6 bases, and 10 bases had no gene match. The CDR3 totals 15 residues. Germline V CDR1 and CDR2: SGHNT, YENEEA. The CDR3 DNA follows: TGTGCCAGCAGTTTGGGAGGGGCCAGGGACAATGAGCAGTTCTTC. It yields the protein CASSLGGARDNEQFF.

The rearrangement links TRBV5-1 to TRBJ2-3; 8 nucleotides agree with TRBD1. CDR1 is SGHRS, CDR2 YFSETQ, per germline. CDR3 length equals 16 residues. The junction had 8 bases not matched to a gene; V was cut back by 0 bases and J by 5 bases. CDR3 DNA sequence: TGCGCCAGCAGCTTGGTGCCAGGGGGCAGGGGAGATACGCAGTATTTT. It translates to CASSLVPGGRGDTQYF. The whole variable domain, filled in from reference TRBV5-1 and TRBJ2-3, reads KAGVTQTPRYLIKTRGQQVTLSCSPISGHRSVSWYQQTPGQGLQFLFEYFSETQRNKGNFPGRFSGRQFSNSRSEMNVSTLELGDSALYLCASSLVPGGRGDTQYFGPGTRLTVL.

The gene calls are TRBV4-1 and TRBJ2-7; TRBD1 might be the D (5 bases). The V end lost 0 bases, the J end lost 7 bases, and 19 bases lay between the germline ends. Germline V lookup: CDR1 MGHRA, CDR2 YSYEKL. The CDR3 length is 16 residues. The DNA of the CDR3 is TGCGCCAGCAGCCAAGATAAAGGGGATAGTTTCAGAGAGCAGTACTTC. Translated, it gives CASSQDKGDSFREQYF.

The V gene is TRBV5-6, the J gene TRBJ1-6; 8 bases fit TRBD1. The CDR3 has 15 amino acids. J was trimmed by 8 bases and V by 4 bases; bases with no gene match: 8. CDR1 and CDR2 (germline): SGHDT, YYEEEE. The chain's CDR3 is CASSPRTGLDSPLHF. For the CDR3, the DNA is TGTGCCAGCAGCCCCCGGACAGGGTTGGATTCACCCCTCCACTTT.

This clone was observed a few times. The V and J genes are TRBV5-4 and TRBJ2-5; D is uncertain. The ends were cut back, 2 bases at V and 4 bases at J, with 6 bases in the middle. The CDR3 spans 12 residues. Germline V gene sequence: CDR1 SGHNT, CDR2 YYREEE (reference sequence). CDR3 nucleotide sequence: TGTGCCAGCAGCTTCTCGGGAGAGACCCAGTACTTC. Protein: CASSFSGETQYF. Full variable domain (outside the CDR3, taken from reference TRBV5-4 and TRBJ2-5): ETGVTQSPTHLIKTRGQQVTLRCSSQSGHNTVSWYQQALGQGPQFIFQYYREEENGRGNFPPRFSGLQFPNYSSELNVNALELDDSALYLCASSFSGETQYFGPGTRLLVL.

The genes are TRBV7-6 and TRBJ2-1; D not certain. The V and J ends lost 5 bases and 10 bases respectively, with 21 bases between them. Germline V gene lookup returns CDR1 SGHVS and CDR2 FNYEAQ. This CDR3 has 15 amino acids. CDR3 amino acids: CASSLGPRSSAEQFF. The DNA for the CDR3 is TGTGCCAGCAGCCTCGGTCCCCGGTCCTCCGCGGAGCAGTTCTTC.

This sequence joins TRBV7-6 and TRBJ2-3; D remains ambiguous. Germline V gives CDR1 SGHVS, CDR2 FNYEAQ. The CDR3 contains 16 residues. V dropped 0 bases and J dropped 0 bases, with 10 bases sitting between them. In nucleotides, the CDR3 is TGTGCCAGCAGCTTAGCCCCCTCCCGGAGCACAGATACGCAGTATTTT. Its protein is CASSLAPSRSTDTQYF.

The gene calls are TRBV25-1 and TRBJ1-4; D is possibly TRBD1 (6 bases). There are 15 residues in the CDR3. Germline V lookup: CDR1 MGHDK, CDR2 SYGVNS. Trimming removed 6 bases from V and 6 bases from J, with 17 bases in between. CDR3 bases: TGTGCCAGCAGCGAGACTGGGGGCCCCGATGAAAAACTGTTTTTT. Translated, it gives CASSETGGPDEKLFF.

The V and J genes are TRBV11-2 and TRBJ2-6; D not resolved. With 5 bases removed from V and 4 bases from J, the gap between germline ends came to 15 bases. Germline CDR1 reads SGHAT; CDR2 reads FQNNGV. The CDR3 is 16 residues long. The CDR3 protein is CASSLRTPSGANVLTF. In DNA, the CDR3 is TGTGCCAGCAGCCTCCGAACCCCCTCCGGGGCCAACGTCCTGACTTTC. Complete variable domain (other parts from reference TRBV11-2 and TRBJ2-6): EAGVAQSPRYKIIEKRQSVAFWCNPISGHATLYWYQQILGQGPKLLIQFQNNGVVDDSQLPKDRFSAERLKGVDSTLKIQPAKLEDSAVYLCASSLRTPSGANVLTFGAGSRLTVL.

V and J are TRBV5-4 and TRBJ2-5; 7 bases fit TRBD2. The CDR3 runs 13 residues. Trimming took 0 bases from V and 5 from J; bases not matched to a gene: 1. CDR1 and CDR2 (germline): SGHNT, YYREEE (reference sequence). The CDR3 spells CASSLGRGETQYF. CDR3 DNA sequence: TGTGCCAGCAGCTTGGGGCGGGGGGAGACCCAGTACTTC.

V and J are TRBV27 and TRBJ1-1; D is ambiguous. This CDR3 has 11 amino acids. Germline V gene sequence: CDR1 MNHEY, CDR2 SMNVEV (reference sequence). V was pared by 8 bases and J by 7 bases, with 11 bases between. The DNA of the CDR3 is TGTGCCAGCTGGGAGAGAAGTGAAGCTTTCTTT. As protein: CASWERSEAFF.

CDR3 amino acids: CASSEGGGTDTQYF. DNA of the CDR3: TGTGCCAGCAGTGAGGGTGGGGGGACAGATACGCAGTATTTT. The chain carries TRBV6-4 and TRBJ2-3; a weak D match, TRBD2 (6 bases). V was cut by 3 bases and J by 3 bases, with 10 bases left in between. CDR1 and CDR2 (germline): MRHNA, SNTAGT. The CDR3 has 14 residues.